Below, 28 T cell receptor beta chains from the same sample are listed, as sequenced in a study of blood T cell repertoires in COVID-19. The repertoire was sequenced with immunoSEQ multiplex PCR; TCRdb's copy has only in-frame clones and lacks some. The table has 150,000 to 200,000 clones, 84% seen once. Source material: PBMCs or T cells enriched from blood (not recorded which). The source of these receptors is a woman under 40 who had been exposed to COVID-19.

The chain couples TRBV27 to TRBJ2-7, with D possibly being TRBD2 (6 bases). V was trimmed by 1 base and J by 4 bases, leaving 20 bases between them. Per the germline V gene, CDR1 is MNHEY and CDR2 is SMNVEV (reference sequence). The CDR3 runs to 17 residues. In DNA, the CDR3 is TGTGCCAGCAGTTTATGGGGGGAATGGGTCCCGGATTACGAGCAGTACTTC. Translation: CASSLWGEWVPDYEQYF.

This chain links TRBV12-5 with TRBJ2-7; perhaps TRBD2 as D (5 bases). Looked up from germline, CDR1 is LGHNT and CDR2 is FRNRAP. The CDR3 is 15 residues long. V was clipped by 6 bases and J by 3 bases, with 18 bases between them. The CDR3 DNA sequence: TGTGCTAGTGGCCTCGCCCGGGGAGTCTTCTACGAGCAGTACTTC. It translates to CASGLARGVFYEQYF.

The rearrangement joins TRBV10-2 to TRBJ1-1; possible D gene TRBD1, 6 bases. V lost 3 bases to trimming and J lost 7 bases, with 21 bases between them. Germline V CDR1 and CDR2: WSHSY, SAAADI. The CDR3 contains 16 residues. The CDR3 DNA follows: TGCGCCAGCAGTGAATTCCCTCTCAGGGGATCCCTTGAAGCTTTCTTT. The encoded protein is CASSEFPLRGSLEAFF.

The V and J genes are TRBV29-1 and TRBJ1-1, with D perhaps matching TRBD1 (5 bases). This CDR3 region has 13 residues. With 4 bases removed from V and 0 bases from J, the gap between germline ends came to 9 bases. The germline V gene has CDR1 SQVTM and CDR2 ANQGSEA. The CDR3 protein is CSVGGGLNTEAFF. In DNA form, the CDR3 reads TGCAGCGTTGGGGGGGGATTGAACACTGAAGCTTTCTTT.

This sequence joins TRBV3-1 (or the pseudogene TRBV3-2) and TRBJ2-5; TRBD2 matches 8 bases. There are 20 residues in the CDR3. V trimming: 10 bases; J trimming: 5 bases; junction bases outside the gene matches: 30. CDR1 LGHDT and CDR2 YNNKEL come from the germline V gene (reference sequence). The CDR3 reads CANRRKGVAGRHSFDETQYF. CDR3 coding DNA: TGTGCCAACCGAAGGAAAGGAGTAGCGGGGCGCCACAGCTTTGATGAGACCCAGTACTTC.

This clone was observed a single time. This chain joins TRBV5-4 and TRBJ2-7; possibly TRBD1 for D (5 bases). The CDR3 covers 14 residues. Germline V gives CDR1 SGHNT, CDR2 YYREEE (reference sequence). The V gene lost 3 bases and the J gene lost 2 bases, with 12 bases spanning the gap. The CDR3: CASSSPGYPYEQYF. CDR3 bases: TGTGCCAGCAGCTCCCCAGGGTACCCCTACGAGCAGTACTTC.

This chain uses TRBV20-1 with TRBJ1-5, with 7 nucleotides matching TRBD1. The junction had 14 bases not matched to a gene; V was cut back by 3 bases and J by 6 bases. The CDR3 runs 16 residues. The germline V gene has CDR1 DFQATT and CDR2 SNEGSKA (reference sequence). The CDR3 DNA sequence: TGCAGTGCTAGTCGAGGGGCAGGGGGAGGTGGTCAGCCCCAGCATTTT. Protein product: CSASRGAGGGGQPQHF.

The chain carries TRBV5-1 and TRBJ2-3; D is unclear. The CDR3 extends over 11 amino acids. Trimming cost V 4 bases and J 6 bases, with 6 bases left between them. Germline V gene sequence: CDR1 SGHRS, CDR2 YFSETQ. This chain's CDR3 is CASSSADTQYF. The DNA for the CDR3 is TGCGCCAGCAGCAGCGCGGATACGCAGTATTTT.

The gene calls are TRBV2 and TRBJ2-7; TRBD2 might be the D (5 bases). This CDR3 comprises 16 residues. V gave up 2 bases and J gave up 0 bases, with 14 bases separating them. Germline loops: CDR1 SNHLY, CDR2 FYNNEI. The CDR3 DNA sequence: TGTGCCAGCAGTGAATACGTTTCCCGGGGCTCCTACGAGCAGTACTTC. As protein: CASSEYVSRGSYEQYF. Complete variable domain (other parts from reference TRBV2 and TRBJ2-7): EPEVTQTPSHQVTQMGQEVILRCVPISNHLYFYWYRQILGQKVEFLVSFYNNEISEKSEIFDDQFSVERPDGSNFTLKIRSTKLEDSAMYFCASSEYVSRGSYEQYFGPGTRLTVT.

This chain connects TRBV6-5 to TRBJ2-7; D call uncertain. Trimming removed 6 bases at V and 8 bases at J, with 14 bases between. The CDR3 covers 12 residues. Germline lookup yields CDR1 MNHEY and CDR2 SVGAGI. The DNA of the CDR3 is TGTGCCAGCAGCTCCTTGAGCGTTAAGCAGTACTTC. Protein: CASSSLSVKQYF.

The CDR3 DNA is TGTGCCAGCAGCTTACAGGGGGCAGTCCAGCCCCAGCATTTT. Amino acids: CASSLQGAVQPQHF. The rearrangement joins TRBV5-5 to TRBJ1-5; TRBD1 matches 9 bases. CDR3 length: 14 amino acids. Germline values: CDR1 SGHKS, CDR2 YYEKEE (reference sequence). V was pared by 2 bases and J by 7 bases, with 4 bases of the junction left unmatched.

V and J are TRBV3-1 (or the pseudogene TRBV3-2) and TRBJ2-5; 10 bases map to TRBD2. The CDR3 runs 16 residues. The V gene's germline CDR1 is LGHDT and CDR2 YNNKEL (reference sequence). Trimming at V came to 0 bases and at J to 0 bases, leaving 1 base not matched to a gene. The CDR3 DNA follows: TGTGCCAGCAGCCAAGAAGGGACTAGCGACCAAGAGACCCAGTACTTC. Encoded protein: CASSQEGTSDQETQYF.

As DNA, the CDR3 is TGTGCCAGACAGGGAGGGGATCGCGGCTACACCTTC. Translated: CARQGGDRGYTF. The chain recombines TRBV2 with TRBJ1-2; D possibly corresponds to TRBD1 (6 bases). The ends were cut back, 9 bases at V and 8 bases at J, with 16 bases in the middle. CDR1 is SNHLY and CDR2 is FYNNEI in the germline V gene. This CDR3 is built from 12 residues.

This chain links TRBV27 with TRBJ1-1; 8 bases are a match to TRBD1. The V segment lost 2 bases and the J segment 0 bases; nucleotides outside the gene matches: 11. The CDR3 consists of 18 residues. Germline V gene lookup returns CDR1 MNHEY and CDR2 SMNVEV (reference sequence). The CDR3 protein is CASSLQGAASRLNTEAFF. The CDR3 coding sequence is TGTGCCAGCAGTTTACAGGGGGCCGCAAGTCGTCTGAACACTGAAGCTTTCTTT.

The J gene is TRBJ1-2, the V gene TRBV7-2; D possibly corresponds to TRBD1 (6 bases). There are 16 residues in the CDR3. Trimming cost V 1 base and J 6 bases, with 18 bases left between them. Germline CDR1 and CDR2: SGHTA and FQGNSA. The CDR3 nucleotides read TGTGCCAGCAGCTTAGAAAGAATTTGGACAGCTGATGGCTACACCTTC. It specifies CASSLERIWTADGYTF.

CDR3 in DNA: TGTGCCAGCAGCTCAAGGGGGCGCGGAACTGAAGCTTTCTTT. It translates to CASSSRGRGTEAFF. The chain combines TRBV21-1 with TRBJ1-1; TRBD1 was called by the table and not checked on the DNA. TRBV21-1 is a documented pseudogene. This CDR3 is 14 amino acids long.

This chain joins TRBV10-1 and TRBJ2-7, with 7 bases aligning to TRBD1. Germline V lookup: CDR1 WNHNN, CDR2 SYGVQD (reference sequence). The V and J ends lost 2 bases and 7 bases, in that order; junction bases with no gene match: 5. This CDR3 comprises 13 residues. The DNA of the CDR3 is TGCGCCAGCAGTGAGGACAGGGACGAAGAGCAGTACTTC. It is translated as CASSEDRDEEQYF.

With regard to this clone: An end of the junction differs from the germline gene, which may be a read error. The chain couples TRBV7-7 to TRBJ2-3, with D perhaps TRBD1 (7 bases). Germline CDR1 and CDR2: SSHAT and FNYEAQ (reference sequence). The CDR3 extends over 15 amino acids. The CDR3 here is CASSLAAGGTDTQYF. CDR3 DNA sequence: TGTGCTAGCAGCTTAGCGGCAGGGGGTACAGATACGCAGTATTTT.

The chain's CDR3 is CASSPPAGSDTGELFF. For the CDR3, the DNA is TGTGCCAGCTCACCCCCGGCGGGTAGTGACACCGGGGAGCTGTTTTTT. This chain joins TRBV18 and TRBJ2-2; D possibly corresponds to TRBD2 (5 bases). Trimming took 3 bases from V and 3 from J, leaving 14 bases between them. CDR1 and CDR2 (germline): KGHSH, LQKENI. The CDR3 covers 16 residues.

The rearrangement uses TRBV29-1 and TRBJ2-7; D may be TRBD1 (5 bases). The CDR3 extends over 11 amino acids. V dropped 7 bases and J dropped 3 bases, with 10 bases sitting between them. CDR1 and CDR2 (germline): SQVTM, ANQGSEA. CDR3: CSGTDSYEQYF. For the CDR3, the DNA is TGCAGCGGCACCGACAGCTACGAGCAGTACTTC.

CDR3 in DNA: TGTGCCAGCACCCCTGGAGGGGCGGTACCTTATGGCTACACCTTC. This codes for CASTPGGAVPYGYTF. J is TRBJ1-2 and V is TRBV2; tentatively, D is TRBD1 (5 bases). The V end was cut by 7 bases, the J end by 5 bases, with 20 bases between. The germline V gene has CDR1 SNHLY and CDR2 FYNNEI. The CDR3 is 15 residues long.

The chain joins TRBV10-1 to TRBJ1-2, with a possible D match to TRBD1 (5 bases). Germline CDR1 WNHNN, CDR2 SYGVQD (reference sequence). The CDR3 is 13 amino acids. Trimming pared 2 bases from V and 6 bases from J, leaving 10 bases between. CDR3 coding DNA: TGCGCCAGCAGTGAGAGAAAGGGGCATGGCTACACCTTC. Translated: CASSERKGHGYTF.

The rearrangement joins TRBV2 to TRBJ2-1; D possibly corresponds to TRBD2 (5 bases). Germline-derived CDR1 and CDR2 are SNHLY and FYNNEI. The V and J ends lost 5 bases and 10 bases respectively, with 6 bases between them. The CDR3 runs 10 residues. Here the CDR3 reads CASSRREQFF. The CDR3 DNA reads TGTGCCAGCAGTAGGAGGGAGCAGTTCTTC. The full variable domain, completed using reference TRBV2 and TRBJ2-1, is EPEVTQTPSHQVTQMGQEVILRCVPISNHLYFYWYRQILGQKVEFLVSFYNNEISEKSEIFDDQFSVERPDGSNFTLKIRSTKLEDSAMYFCASSRREQFFGPGTRLTVL.

The gene calls are TRBV7-9 and TRBJ2-5; 7 bases match TRBD2. CDR1 is SEHNR and CDR2 is FQNEAQ in the germline V gene (reference sequence). The CDR3 sequence is 15 residues long. After removal of 1 base from V and 5 bases from J, the junction contained 7 bases not matched to a gene. The CDR3 bases are TGTGCCAGCAGCTTAGAAGGGCGGGAGTGGGAGACCCAGTACTTC. Translated, it gives CASSLEGREWETQYF. The full variable domain, completed using reference TRBV7-9 and TRBJ2-5, is DTGVSQNPRHKITKRGQNVTFRCDPISEHNRLYWYRQTLGQGPEFLTYFQNEAQLEKSRLLSDRFSAERPKGSFSTLEIQRTEQGDSAMYLCASSLEGREWETQYFGPGTRLLVL.

This sequence joins TRBV7-8 and TRBJ1-2, with TRBD1 as a possible D gene (5 bases). This CDR3 contains 17 residues. Trimming took 5 bases from V and 7 from J, leaving 26 bases between them. Germline-derived CDR1 and CDR2 are SGHVS and FQNEAQ. CDR3 protein: CASSVTVSRVRTSGYTF. CDR3 sequence (DNA): TGTGCCAGCAGCGTTACTGTCTCCAGGGTCCGGACTAGTGGCTACACCTTC.

The sample holds one count of this clone. The chain joins TRBV7-9 to TRBJ2-3, with a possible D match to TRBD1 (6 bases). The CDR3 runs to 14 residues. Trimming pared 3 bases from V and 2 bases from J, leaving 9 bases between. CDR1 SEHNR and CDR2 FQNEAQ come from the germline V gene (reference sequence). The CDR3 is CASSFTGPTDTQYF. CDR3 nucleotide sequence: TGTGCCAGCAGCTTTACAGGGCCCACAGATACGCAGTATTTT.

A few counts support this clone. V is TRBV9 and J is TRBJ1-5; 9 nucleotides match TRBD1. The J segment lost 4 bases and the V segment lost 0 bases, leaving 2 bases of the junction unmatched. The germline gives CDR1 SGDLS, CDR2 YYNGEE. This CDR3 comprises 15 residues. In DNA, the CDR3 is TGTGCCAGCAGCGTAGGGGGGACAGGGAATCAGCCCCAGCATTTT. Amino acid sequence: CASSVGGTGNQPQHF.

The rearrangement joins TRBV18 to TRBJ1-3, with D unclear. CDR1 and CDR2 from the germline V gene are KGHSH and LQKENI. V lost 3 bases and J lost 3, with 15 bases in between. The CDR3 length is 16 residues. The CDR3 DNA reads as TGTGCCAGCTCACCGCTCGATTTCTCGAGTGGAAACACCATATATTTT. Amino acid sequence: CASSPLDFSSGNTIYF.